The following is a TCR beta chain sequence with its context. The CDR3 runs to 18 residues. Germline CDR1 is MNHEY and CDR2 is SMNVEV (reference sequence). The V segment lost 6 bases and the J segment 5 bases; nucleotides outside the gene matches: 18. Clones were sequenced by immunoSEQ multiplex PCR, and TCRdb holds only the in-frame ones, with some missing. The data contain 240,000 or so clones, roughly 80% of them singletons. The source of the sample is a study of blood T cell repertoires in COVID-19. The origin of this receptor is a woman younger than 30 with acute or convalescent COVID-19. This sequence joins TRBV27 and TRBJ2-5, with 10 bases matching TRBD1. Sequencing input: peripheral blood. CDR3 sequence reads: CASSSEIRGQGVRETQYF. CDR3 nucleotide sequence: TGTGCCAGCAGCTCTGAAATACGTGGACAGGGGGTGCGGGAGACCCAGTACTTC.